A selection of T cell receptor beta chains follows, all from one sample in a study of CD8 T cells in Susac syndrome. TCRdb re-called the immunoSEQ multiplex PCR reads through MiXCR, storing one row per CDR3 protein. This table has under 200,000 distinct CDR3 sequences, 85% to 95% appearing once. The sample comprised CD8+ T cells from PBMCs. The receptor set was obtained from a human donor with multiple sclerosis. The CDR3 runs from the conserved cysteine through the conserved F or W. The D gene is left open where the match is weak. Clone size is shown for a subset of rows, as once, few, many or a class of expanded clone.

>TRBV20-1|NA|NA|TRBJ1-4
CSAILGVNEKLFF
TGCAGTGCCATTCTCGGTGTAAATGAAAAACTGTTTTTT
>TRBV7-2|once|NA|TRBJ2-7
CASSYRTVYEQYF
TGTGCCAGCAGCTATCGGACGGTCTACGAGCAGTACTTC
>TRBV7-9|NA|TRBD1|TRBJ2-5
CASSLDRAGETQYF
TGTGCCAGCAGCTTGGACAGGGCGGGAGAGACCCAGTACTTC
>TRBV27|NA|NA|TRBJ2-3
CASSLSSWADTQYF
TGTGCCAGCAGTTTAAGCTCTTGGGCAGATACGCAGTATTTT
>TRBV18|NA|NA|TRBJ2-5
CASSPLVQETQYF
TGTGCCAGCTCACCACTCGTCCAAGAGACCCAGTACTTC
>TRBV29-1|NA|TRBD2|TRBJ2-2
CSVGGLAGGRTGELFF
TGCAGCGTTGGGGGACTAGCGGGAGGTCGGACCGGGGAGCTGTTTTTT
>TRBV25-1|NA|NA|TRBJ1-1
CASTLAQGTEAFF
TGTGCCAGCACATTGGCCCAGGGAACTGAAGCTTTCTTT
>TRBV29-1|NA|NA|TRBJ2-5
CSVDGGETQYF
TGCAGCGTTGATGGTGGGGAGACCCAGTACTTC
>TRBV13|NA|NA|TRBJ2-3
CASSLLASYPDTQYF
TGTGCCAGCAGCTTATTGGCTAGTTATCCAGATACGCAGTATTTT
>TRBV15|NA|TRBD1|TRBJ2-1
CATSRGQGHNEQFF
TGTGCCACCAGCAGAGGACAGGGACACAATGAGCAGTTCTTC
>TRBV6-5|NA|NA|TRBJ2-3
CASNGRGLADTQYF
TGTGCCAGCAACGGCAGGGGTTTGGCAGATACGCAGTATTTT
>TRBV29-1|NA|TRBD1|TRBJ1-3
CSVILTGDGNTIYF
TGCAGCGTTATATTGACAGGGGACGGAAACACCATATATTTT
>TRBV12-3/TRBV12-4|NA|TRBD1|TRBJ2-1
CASTPRQGWMDEQFF
TGTGCCAGCACCCCTCGACAGGGTTGGATGGATGAGCAGTTCTTC
>TRBV20-1|NA|TRBD1|TRBJ1-1
CSASRQGERGTEAFF
TGCAGTGCTTCGCGACAGGGCGAAAGGGGCACTGAAGCTTTCTTT
>TRBV25-1|NA|TRBD1|TRBJ1-5
CASSGRGNQPQHF
TGTGCCAGCAGTGGCAGGGGGAATCAGCCCCAGCATTTT
>TRBV3-1|NA|TRBD2|TRBJ2-3
CASSQGILAGTDTQYF
TGTGCCAGCAGCCAAGGTATACTAGCGGGAACAGATACGCAGTATTTT
>TRBV27|once|TRBD2|TRBJ2-1
CASSVLAGGPIDNEQFF
TGTGCCAGCAGTGTGCTAGCGGGAGGGCCCATAGACAATGAGCAGTTCTTC
>TRBV28|NA|NA|TRBJ1-2
CASSLRGPRRGYTF
TGTGCCAGCAGTTTAAGGGGCCCAAGGAGGGGCTACACCTTC
>TRBV29-1|NA|NA|TRBJ2-7
CSGRDGYEQYF
TGCAGCGGTAGGGACGGCTACGAGCAGTACTTC
>TRBV4-2|once|TRBD1|TRBJ1-3
CASSQVSSGTGDF
TGTGCCAGCAGCCAAGTGAGCAGCGGGACAGGGGATTTT
>TRBV25-1|NA|TRBD2|TRBJ2-1
CASRLAGGTNEQFF
TGTGCCAGCAGGTTAGCGGGGGGGACGAATGAGCAGTTCTTC
>TRBV13|NA|NA|TRBJ1-2
CASSSSGDNYGYTF
TGTGCCAGCAGTTCCTCGGGGGACAACTATGGCTACACCTTC
>TRBV12-3/TRBV12-4|NA|NA|TRBJ2-3
CASTDSLRGWSTDTQYF
TGTGCCAGCACCGACTCTTTGAGGGGATGGAGCACAGATACGCAGTATTTT
>TRBV19|once|NA|TRBJ1-1
CASRLNGVGAFF
TGTGCCAGTAGGCTCAACGGGGTTGGAGCTTTCTTT
>TRBV7-2|NA|NA|TRBJ2-3
CASSYDMPLGTDTQYF
TGTGCCAGCAGCTACGACATGCCCTTGGGCACAGATACGCAGTATTTT